Below, 17 T cell receptor beta chains from the same sample are listed, as sequenced in a study of CXCR3-negative and CXCR3-positive naive CD8 T cells. Findings of the study overall: Relative to CXCR3-negative naive cells, CXCR3-positive naive cells had more hydrophobic TRB CDR3s.

Antigens for these TCRs are unknown. Libraries were UMI-labeled 5' RACE TRB cDNA. TCRdb reprocessed the 5' RACE reads; each CDR3 protein has one entry and no DNA is given. The table gives around 66,000 distinct CDR3 sequences; the top ten clones make up 4.8% of it. What was sequenced was naive CXCR3+ CD8+ T cells from blood. The subset here: CD45RO-CCR7+CD27+CD95- naive CD8+ T cells expressing CXCR3 (TNR3+). The receptors were sampled from a human donor in good health. Some clones in this sample may be carry-over from other donors' samples.

The V gene is TRBV28, the J gene TRBJ2-7; the D call from TCRdb, TRBD1, cannot be confirmed without DNA. CDR1 is MDHEN and CDR2 is SYDVKM in the germline V gene. The CDR3 consists of 16 residues. The chain's CDR3 is CASSPVGTGKNYEQYF.

The rearrangement uses TRBV12-3 or TRBV12-4 and TRBJ2-1. The CDR3 runs to 14 residues. CDR3 amino acids: CASSAYYLWNEQFF.

The gene calls are TRBV20-1 and TRBJ1-1; lacking DNA, the TRBD1 call made by TCRdb goes unchecked. Germline V lookup: CDR1 DFQATT, CDR2 SNEGSKA (reference sequence). The CDR3 sequence is 15 residues long. The CDR3 spells CSAKADRAGGTEAFF.

The chain is built from TRBV29-1 and TRBJ2-7; TCRdb's D call of TRBD1 is untestable without DNA. The V gene's germline CDR1 is SQVTM and CDR2 ANQGSEA. The CDR3 has 13 residues. CDR3 residues: CSAYLSPDYEQYF.

The chain uses TRBV6-2 or TRBV6-3 and TRBJ1-5. Germline-derived CDR1 and CDR2 are MNHEY and SVGEGT. The CDR3 runs 18 residues. The CDR3 sequence is CASSYSILGSEINQPQHF.

The genes are TRBV11-2 and TRBJ2-7; checking the TCRdb D call of TRBD1 is not possible without DNA. CDR1 and CDR2 from the germline V gene are SGHAT and FQNNGV. CDR3 length: 18 residues. CDR3 sequence: CASSLDRSGDYFLYEQYF.

The chain carries TRBV7-3 and TRBJ1-1. The germline CDR1 and CDR2 sequences are SGHTA and FQGTGA. The CDR3 sequence is 13 residues long. The CDR3 loop is CASSLLADAEAFF.

The V call is TRBV7-8, the J call TRBJ1-4; without DNA, the TCRdb call of TRBD1 cannot be checked. This CDR3 is built from 16 residues. Germline lookup yields CDR1 SGHVS and CDR2 FQNEAQ. This CDR3 reads CASSPRYWGTNEKLFF.

This chain links TRBV19 with TRBJ1-1; the TCRdb D gene call, TRBD1, has no DNA to confirm it. Germline V CDR1 and CDR2: LNHDA, SQIVND (reference sequence). This CDR3 region has 16 residues. CDR3 sequence reads: CASSMNGGGYHTEAFF.

The chain has TRBV27 and TRBJ1-2; as DNA is missing, the TRBD1 call by TCRdb cannot be tested. CDR1 and CDR2 from the germline V gene are MNHEY and SMNVEV (reference sequence). The length of the CDR3 is 16 residues. CDR3 sequence reads: CASNPTSPGTATSYTF.

This rearrangement joins TRBV19 to TRBJ2-5; TCRdb's D call, TRBD1, is unchecked because there is no DNA. Germline CDR1 and CDR2: LNHDA and SQIVND (reference sequence). There are 15 residues in the CDR3. The CDR3 loop is CASSIGQGRGETQYF.

The chain couples TRBV19 to TRBJ2-3; TCRdb reports TRBD1, a call that lacks DNA to check it against. CDR3 length equals 17 residues. Germline CDR1 reads LNHDA; CDR2 reads SQIVND (reference sequence). CDR3 protein: CASSDYRGVEGTDTQYF.

J is TRBJ2-2 and V is TRBV24-1; TCRdb names TRBD1, which stays unverified in the absence of DNA. Germline V gene data show CDR1 as KGHDR and CDR2 as SFDVKD. The CDR3 spans 17 residues. CDR3 loop: CATSDPGTGSHTGELFF.

The genes are TRBV5-1 and TRBJ2-5; TCRdb lists TRBD2, though no DNA is available to test this call. This CDR3 is 18 amino acids long. Germline-derived CDR1 and CDR2 are SGHRS and YFSETQ. CDR3 loop: CASSTLGTSGRASETQYF.

The chain couples TRBV27 to TRBJ1-1; checking the TCRdb D call of TRBD1 is not possible without DNA. In germline, CDR1 is MNHEY, CDR2 SMNVEV (reference sequence). CDR3 length: 12 residues. The CDR3 loop is CASSFTGDTAFF.

V and J are TRBV6-2 or TRBV6-3 and TRBJ2-1; TCRdb reports TRBD1, a call that lacks DNA to check it against. The CDR3 is 15 residues long. Germline assignment: CDR1 MNHEY and CDR2 SVGEGT. CDR3 amino acids: CASSYRDRGNNEQFF.

This chain links TRBV29-1 with TRBJ1-1; TCRdb's D call of TRBD1 is untestable without DNA. Germline V lookup: CDR1 SQVTM, CDR2 ANQGSEA. There are 12 residues in the CDR3. The CDR3 here is CVFQGVGTEAFF. The full variable domain, in which reference TRBV29-1 and TRBJ1-1 provide the parts outside the CDR3, is SAVISQKPSRDICQRGTSLTIQCQVDSQVTMMFWYRQQPGQSLTLIATANQGSEATYESGFVIDKFPISRPNLTFSTLTVSNMSPEDSSIYLCVFQGVGTEAFFGQGTRLTVV.